This TCR beta chain was captured in a study of blood T cell repertoires in COVID-19 (dated by TCRdb to the early 2020s). With respect to the entire study: Samples from collaborators originated in the United States, Italy and Spain and spanned both the acute and convalescent phases of COVID-19. The material from the prospective study consisted of cDNA or gDNA derived from T cells, B-cell-depleted T cells, or PBMCs. Subjects who had been exposed to COVID-19, were actively infected with it, or had recovered from it provided the deeply sampled blood TCRbeta repertoires that made up the dataset. The repertoires were released in a freely available public database meant as a resource for research on the immune response to SARS-CoV-2. Samples were obtained from the ongoing ImmuneRACE study (first 160 participants) and from over 1,000 subjects provided by 6 global collaborators. A de-identified subject ID, COVID-19 status, age in years and sex were almost always included in the sample metadata. HLA class I and class II types, where available, came from metadata supplied by the sample provider rather than from assay-based typing. Points the paper makes about the study in general: How much clinical and demographic metadata was included differed by source and by participant, and the metadata was provided uncurated.

As encoded in the germline V gene, CDR1 is MNHEY while CDR2 is SVGEGT. V was cut back by 6 bases and J by 5 bases, leaving a gap of 19 bases between them. The CDR3 sequence holds 16 residues, the cysteine and phenylalanine included. Of the read, only the CDR3 DNA is kept; its 48 bases are in frame from base 1. Worth noting for this clone: Its antigen target is currently unknown. Base qualities are not at hand, and no much larger clone is one base apart.

TCRbeta CDR3 regions were amplified from genomic DNA by means of the immunoSEQ Assay, a bias-controlled multiplex PCR. The authors processed their data as follows. The number of nucleated cells in each sample was estimated from the amplification of reference gene primers within the assay. Sequence reads were collapsed and filtered to measure the absolute abundance of every unique TCRbeta CDR3 rearrangement. For each sample, productive Simpson clonality was calculated as the square root of Simpson's diversity index across productive rearrangements. Imported from immuneACCESS, the table was reduced by TCRdb to in-frame sequences with V and J called. These copies leave out some clones; in studies compared against another copy, an unresolved V gene accounts for under half, and the cause of the remainder is not known. For V, J and clone size, that table is used; D and trimming come from the DNA. This sample is represented by 150,000 to 180,000 clones; 91% of them were singletons. Together, the top ten hold less than 0.6% of the sample.

The collaborating institutions used their own protocols to collect whole blood in K2EDTA tubes. For TCRbeta analysis, collaborator samples were shipped as frozen whole blood, as isolated PBMCs, or as DNA extracted from either sample type. The chain is made from TRBV6-2 or TRBV6-3 and TRBJ2-2, with a weak D call of TRBD2 (5 bases match). The TCR sequence derives from a man in his fifties or sixties with acute or convalescent COVID-19. Specimen: peripheral blood. CDR3 loop: CASSQRWESATGELFF. In nucleotides, the sequence is TGTGCCAGCAGCCAACGCTGGGAGTCGGCGACCGGGGAGCTGTTTTTT.